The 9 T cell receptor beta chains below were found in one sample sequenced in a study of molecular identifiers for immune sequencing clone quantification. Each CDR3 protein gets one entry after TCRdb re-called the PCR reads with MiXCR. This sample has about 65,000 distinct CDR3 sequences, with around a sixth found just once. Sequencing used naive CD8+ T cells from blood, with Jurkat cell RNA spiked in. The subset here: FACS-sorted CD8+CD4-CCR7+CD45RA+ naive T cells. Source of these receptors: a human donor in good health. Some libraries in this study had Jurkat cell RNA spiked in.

CDR3 region: CASSQDRFSMREGQFF. For the CDR3, the DNA is TGCGCCAGCAGCCAAGATAGGTTTTCCATGCGGGAAGGGCAGTTCTTC. This rearrangement joins TRBV4-3 to TRBJ2-1; D is possibly TRBD2 (6 bases). The CDR3 sequence is 16 residues long. CDR1 LGHNA and CDR2 YSLEER come from the germline V gene. V was shortened by 0 bases and J by 12 bases, with 21 bases between the two germline ends.

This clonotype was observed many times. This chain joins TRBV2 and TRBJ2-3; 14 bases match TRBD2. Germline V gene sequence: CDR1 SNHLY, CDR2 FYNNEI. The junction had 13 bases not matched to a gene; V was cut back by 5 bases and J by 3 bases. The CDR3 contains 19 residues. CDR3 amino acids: CASSQEVRLAGGPTDTQYF. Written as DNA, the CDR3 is TGTGCCAGCAGTCAGGAGGTCCGACTAGCGGGAGGGCCGACAGATACGCAGTATTTT.

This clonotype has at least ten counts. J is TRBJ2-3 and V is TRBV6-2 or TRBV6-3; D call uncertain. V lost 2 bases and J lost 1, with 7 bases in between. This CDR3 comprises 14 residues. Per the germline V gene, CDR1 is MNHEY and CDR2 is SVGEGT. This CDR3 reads CASSYLSGTDTQYF. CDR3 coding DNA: TGTGCCAGCAGTTACCTATCCGGCACAGATACGCAGTATTTT.

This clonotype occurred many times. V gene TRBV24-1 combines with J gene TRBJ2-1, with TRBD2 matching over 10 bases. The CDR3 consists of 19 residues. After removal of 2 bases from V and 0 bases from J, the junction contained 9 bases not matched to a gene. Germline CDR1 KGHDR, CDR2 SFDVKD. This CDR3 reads CATSDSLAGVTSSYNEQFF. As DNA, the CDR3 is TGTGCCACCAGTGATTCCCTAGCGGGAGTAACGAGCTCCTACAATGAGCAGTTCTTC.

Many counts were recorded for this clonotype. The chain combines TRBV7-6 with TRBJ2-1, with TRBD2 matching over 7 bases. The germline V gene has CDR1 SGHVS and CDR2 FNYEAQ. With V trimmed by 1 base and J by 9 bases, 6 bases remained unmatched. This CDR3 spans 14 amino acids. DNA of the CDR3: TGTGCCAGCAGCTTAGGACTAGCATCTGGTGAGCAGTTCTTC. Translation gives CASSLGLASGEQFF. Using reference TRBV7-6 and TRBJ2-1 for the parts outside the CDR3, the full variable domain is GAGVSQSPRYKVTKRGQDVALRCDPISGHVSLYWYRQALGQGPEFLTYFNYEAQQDKSGLPNDRFSAERPEGSISTLTIQRTEQRDSAMYRCASSLGLASGEQFFGPGTRLTVL.

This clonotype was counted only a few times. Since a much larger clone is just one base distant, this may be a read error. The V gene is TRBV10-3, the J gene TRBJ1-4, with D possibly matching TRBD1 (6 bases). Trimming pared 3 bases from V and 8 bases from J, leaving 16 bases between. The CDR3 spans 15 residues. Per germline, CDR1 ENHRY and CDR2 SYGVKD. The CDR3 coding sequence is TGTGCCATCAGTGACCCGCCCCGGGGGCAAGAAAAACTGTTTTTT. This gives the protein CAISDPPRGQEKLFF.

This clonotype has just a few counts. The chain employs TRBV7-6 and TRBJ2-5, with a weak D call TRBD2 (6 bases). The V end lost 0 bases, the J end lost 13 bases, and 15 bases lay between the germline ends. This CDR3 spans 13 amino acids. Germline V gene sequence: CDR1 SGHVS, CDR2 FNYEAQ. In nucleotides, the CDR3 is TGTGCCAGCAGCTTAGCGCTGTCAAGCGGGTGGTACTTC. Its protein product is CASSLALSSGWYF.

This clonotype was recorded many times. The CDR3 protein is CASSEGTGPYQETQYF. The CDR3 bases are TGTGCCAGCAGTGAGGGGACAGGGCCGTACCAAGAGACCCAGTACTTC. The genes are TRBV2 and TRBJ2-5; 9 bases agree with TRBD1. The J segment lost 0 bases and the V segment lost 3 bases, leaving 5 bases of the junction unmatched. CDR3 length equals 16 residues. CDR1 is SNHLY, CDR2 FYNNEI, per germline. The full variable domain, with the rest looked up from reference TRBV2 and TRBJ2-5, is EPEVTQTPSHQVTQMGQEVILRCVPISNHLYFYWYRQILGQKVEFLVSFYNNEISEKSEIFDDQFSVERPDGSNFTLKIRSTKLEDSAMYFCASSEGTGPYQETQYFGPGTRLLVL.

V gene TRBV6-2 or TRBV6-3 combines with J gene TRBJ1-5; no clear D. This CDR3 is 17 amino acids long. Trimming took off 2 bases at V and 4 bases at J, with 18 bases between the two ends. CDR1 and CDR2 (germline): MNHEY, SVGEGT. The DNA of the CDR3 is TGTGCCAGCAGTTACCCCTATCGTGGGTTTCCGAATCAGCCCCAGCATTTT. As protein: CASSYPYRGFPNQPQHF.